This TCR beta chain is from a study of tumor-infiltrating lymphocytes in localized non-small cell lung cancer. Study at large: Some samples were collected after neoadjuvant chemotherapy; smokers, never-smokers and several histologies were included. Findings and caveats of the study: Not all patients were TCR sequenced, owing to tissue quantity. Compared with uninvolved lung, tumors showed higher T cell infiltration by TCRbeta sequencing.

Clones were sequenced by immunoSEQ multiplex PCR, and TCRdb holds only the in-frame ones, with some missing. The profile shows 11,000 to 15,000 clones, roughly 82% of them singletons. The CDR3 is 13 amino acids. CDR1 and CDR2 (germline): MGHRA, YSYEKL. The V gene lost 1 base and the J gene lost 6 bases, with 4 bases spanning the gap. This clone was recorded a few times. Its antigen is undetermined. Sequences were obtained from lung tumor tissue. The V and J genes are TRBV4-1 and TRBJ1-6, with D hard to call. The origin of this receptor is a human donor with non-small cell lung cancer. The CDR3 spells CASSQASNSPLHF. The CDR3 DNA sequence: TGCGCCAGCAGCCAAGCCAGTAATTCACCCCTCCACTTT.